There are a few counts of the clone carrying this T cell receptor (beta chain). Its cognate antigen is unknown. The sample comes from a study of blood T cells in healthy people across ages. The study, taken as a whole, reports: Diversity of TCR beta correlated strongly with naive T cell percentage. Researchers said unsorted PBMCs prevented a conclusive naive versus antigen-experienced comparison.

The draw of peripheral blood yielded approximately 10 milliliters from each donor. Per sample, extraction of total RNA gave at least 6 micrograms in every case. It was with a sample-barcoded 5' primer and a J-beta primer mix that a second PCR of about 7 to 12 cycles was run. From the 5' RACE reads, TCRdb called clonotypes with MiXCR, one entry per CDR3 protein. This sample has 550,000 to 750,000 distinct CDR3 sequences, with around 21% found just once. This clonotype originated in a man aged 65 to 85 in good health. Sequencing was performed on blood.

The CDR3 nucleotides are TGCGCCAGCAGCTCCGGACTAGCGGGAAGAAACGAGCAGTACTTC. This gives the protein CASSSGLAGRNEQYF. The chain uses TRBV5-1 and TRBJ2-5; TRBD2 matches 12 bases. The J call may be incorrect, as the DNA end agrees better with TRBJ2-7. This CDR3 is 15 amino acids long. Germline assignment: CDR1 SGHRS and CDR2 YFSETQ.